Listed below are T cell receptor beta chains from one sample, sequenced in a study of blood T cell repertoires in COVID-19. Assay used: immunoSEQ multiplex PCR; TCRdb lists only in-frame clones, some missing. The sample comprises 150,000 to 200,000 clones, 88% of which are singletons, and around 6.7% rests with the top ten. Sequenced: PBMCs or T cells enriched from blood (not recorded which). These receptors were collected from a woman between 45 and 65 years old who had recovered from COVID-19. Both conserved end residues are part of each CDR3. A D gene is named only where the DNA matches it firmly. The size entry is marked missing in some rows and otherwise reads once, few, many or a size class.

>.|.|TRBV6-2/TRBV6-3|TRBJ1-1
CASSYTLRPGDTEAFF
TGTGCCAGCAGTTACACTCTGAGGCCGGGGGACACTGAAGCTTTCTTT
>.|.|TRBV27|TRBJ1-6
CASSPLGGGYNSPLHF
TGTGCCAGCAGTCCCCTTGGGGGGGGGTATAATTCACCCCTCCACTTT
>.|.|TRBV6-5|TRBJ1-4
CASRRGGHEKLFF
TGTGCCAGCAGAAGGGGAGGGCATGAAAAACTGTTTTTT
>TRBD1|.|TRBV6-5|TRBJ1-3
CASSYRTGFSGNTIYF
TGTGCCAGCAGTTACAGGACAGGCTTCTCCGGAAACACCATATATTTT
>.|once|TRBV5-1|TRBJ2-7
CASSPTGTQIYEQYF
TGCGCCAGCAGCCCCACCGGGACTCAAATCTATGAGCAGTACTTC
>.|.|TRBV27|TRBJ2-7
CASRTTGSSEQYF
TGTGCCAGCAGGACAACAGGGTCGAGCGAGCAGTACTTC
>TRBD1|.|TRBV29-1|TRBJ2-7
CSVGQTTYEQYF
TGCAGCGTGGGACAGACCACCTACGAGCAGTACTTC
>TRBD1|once|TRBV7-8|TRBJ1-1
CASSPRTGGATEAFF
TGTGCCAGCAGCCCGCGGACAGGGGGCGCGACTGAAGCTTTCTTT
>.|.|TRBV12-3/TRBV12-4|TRBJ2-5
CASSLGRTQYF
TGTGCCAGCAGTCTAGGGAGGACCCAGTACTTC
>TRBD1|.|TRBV5-1|TRBJ1-4
CASSFRQGASEKLFF
TGCGCCAGCAGTTTTCGACAGGGGGCGAGTGAAAAACTGTTTTTT
>TRBD2|.|TRBV6-2/TRBV6-3|TRBJ2-1
CASSYSGRGGPPHNEQFF
TGTGCCAGCAGTTACTCGGGCCGCGGGGGGCCGCCCCACAATGAGCAGTTCTTC
>.|.|TRBV18|TRBJ2-7
CASSPGSLEQYF
TGTGCCAGCTCACCCGGGAGCCTCGAGCAGTACTTC
>.|.|TRBV4-2|TRBJ1-2
CASSQGESGDLRNGYTF
TGTGCCAGCAGCCAAGGGGAGTCAGGAGACCTAAGGAATGGCTACACCTTC
>.|.|TRBV20-1|TRBJ2-5
CSAPLQETQYF
TGCAGTGCCCCTCTGCAAGAGACCCAGTACTTC
>.|.|TRBV7-3|TRBJ2-2
CASSLTGAVSTGELFF
TGTGCCAGCAGCTTAACGGGGGCAGTAAGCACCGGGGAGCTGTTTTTT
>TRBD1|once|TRBV4-2|TRBJ2-1
CASSLTAGTGSGNEQFF
TGTGCCAGCAGCCTCACGGCCGGGACAGGGTCCGGTAATGAGCAGTTCTTC
>.|.|TRBV9|TRBJ2-3
CASSEGTPAYTQYF
TGTGCCAGCAGCGAGGGGACTCCCGCGTATACGCAGTATTTT
>TRBD1|.|TRBV7-8|TRBJ1-4
CASSSLPGTENEKLFF
TGTGCCAGCAGCTCACTCCCCGGGACAGAGAATGAAAAACTGTTTTTT
>.|.|TRBV7-2|TRBJ2-7
CASSLGPGTYEQYF
TGTGCCAGCAGCTTAGGCCCAGGGACCTACGAGCAGTACTTC
>TRBD2|.|TRBV3-1/TRBV3-2|TRBJ2-5
CASSHGGRKETQYF
TGTGCCAGCAGCCACGGCGGGAGGAAGGAGACCCAGTACTTC
>.|.|TRBV2|TRBJ1-2
CASSEDFGGTNGYTF
TGTGCCAGCAGTGAAGATTTTGGAGGGACTAATGGCTACACCTTC
>TRBD2|.|TRBV7-2|TRBJ2-1
CASSFVAGWENEQFF
TGTGCCAGCAGCTTTGTAGCGGGGTGGGAAAATGAGCAGTTCTTC
>.|.|TRBV10-3|TRBJ2-3
CAISESPRTGGGSTDTQYF
TGTGCCATCAGTGAGTCCCCGAGGACGGGGGGCGGGAGCACAGATACGCAGTATTTT
>TRBD1|once|TRBV27|TRBJ2-2
CASSMTGGRATGELFF
TGTGCCAGCAGCATGACAGGGGGCAGGGCCACCGGGGAGCTGTTTTTT
>TRBD1|.|TRBV5-1|TRBJ1-2
CASSPPLTTGVGGYTF
TGCGCCAGCAGCCCGCCGCTGACTACAGGGGTAGGGGGCTACACCTTC
>.|.|TRBV11-3|TRBJ2-1
CASSSQTSAEQFF
TGTGCCAGCAGCTCTCAGACATCGGCAGAGCAGTTCTTC
>.|.|TRBV18|TRBJ2-1
CASSPESQADEQFF
TGTGCCAGCTCACCAGAATCCCAGGCAGATGAGCAGTTCTTC
>.|.|TRBV7-3|TRBJ1-5
CASSPYRDVDSNQPQHF
TGTGCCAGCAGCCCCTACAGGGATGTAGATAGCAATCAGCCCCAGCATTTT
>.|.|TRBV11-2|TRBJ2-2
CASSLLGGGTGELFF
TGTGCCAGCAGCTTACTAGGGGGTGGGACCGGGGAGCTGTTTTTT